A selection of T cell receptor beta chains follows, all from one sample in a study of shared clonotypes between healthy human individuals. Assay used: immunoSEQ multiplex PCR; TCRdb lists only in-frame clones, some missing. The sample comprises about 600,000 clones, about 96% of which are singletons, and around 0.057% rests with the top ten. Sequencing was done on a sample of naive CD4+ T cells sorted from blood. Receptor source: a woman aged 30 to 39 in good health. Both conserved end residues are part of each CDR3. D genes are given only for firm matches. The listing skips clone size in some rows; elsewhere it reads once, few, many or a size class.

cdr3_aa	cdr3_nt	j_call	v_call	clone_size	d_call
CASSNHGTAINQPQHF	TGTGCCAGTAGTAACCACGGGACCGCTATCAATCAGCCCCAGCATTTT	TRBJ1-5	TRBV19	-	-
CAIRPATDSPGRSSYEQYF	TGTGCCATCAGGCCCGCTACCGACAGTCCCGGGCGATCGAGTTACGAGCAGTACTTC	TRBJ2-7	TRBV10-3	-	-
CASSDDRMNTEAFF	TGTGCCAGCAGCGATGATCGGATGAACACTGAAGCTTTCTTT	TRBJ1-1	TRBV27	-	-
CATSRVKRRGDEQYF	TGTGCCACCAGCAGAGTGAAGCGGAGGGGGGACGAGCAGTACTTC	TRBJ2-7	TRBV15	-	-
CASSDALGEGHYEQYF	TGTGCCAGCAGTGACGCTCTGGGGGAGGGCCACTACGAGCAGTACTTC	TRBJ2-7	TRBV6-1	-	TRBD2
CASSEDAGAMQYF	TGTGCCAGCAGTGAAGACGCCGGCGCGATGCAGTACTTC	TRBJ2-7	TRBV6-1	-	-
CASSLTLPRSGELFF	TGTGCCAGCAGCTTAACCCTACCTAGGTCCGGGGAGCTGTTTTTT	TRBJ2-2	TRBV7-3	-	-
CASSPGGSYEQYF	TGTGCCAGCAGCCCCGGCGGCTCCTACGAGCAGTACTTC	TRBJ2-7	TRBV6-6	-	-
CASSGFKQHAGGYTF	TGTGCCAGCAGCGGGTTCAAGCAACATGCAGGTGGCTACACCTTC	TRBJ1-2	TRBV9	-	-
CASSEMGNTGELFF	TGTGCCAGCAGTGAAATGGGGAACACCGGGGAGCTGTTTTTT	TRBJ2-2	TRBV6-1	-	-
CAWSAGPVVPLHF	TGTGCCTGGAGTGCCGGACCAGTTGTGCCCCTCCACTTT	TRBJ1-6	TRBV30	-	-
CASSEKGALNEKLFF	TGTGCCAGCAGTGAAAAGGGGGCCCTTAATGAAAAACTGTTTTTT	TRBJ1-4	TRBV6-1	-	TRBD1
CSASQGNEQFF	TGCAGTGCTAGTCAGGGTAATGAGCAGTTCTTC	TRBJ2-1	TRBV20-1	-	-
CTSSQDYQGTSGSGFCDEQYF	TGCACCAGCAGCCAAGATTATCAGGGGACTAGCGGGAGTGGATTTTGCGACGAGCAGTACTTC	TRBJ2-7	TRBV1	-	-
CASSFLGQGEQYF	TGTGCCAGCAGCTTTTTAGGCCAGGGCGAGCAGTACTTC	TRBJ2-7	TRBV7-9	-	-
CASSKTSGLFEQYF	TGTGCCAGTAGTAAAACTAGCGGGCTATTCGAGCAGTACTTC	TRBJ2-7	TRBV19	-	TRBD2
CASSDSAGADTQYF	TGCGCCAGCAGTGACTCAGCGGGGGCAGATACGCAGTATTTT	TRBJ2-3	TRBV10-2	-	TRBD2
CASREGGSKNIQYF	TGTGCCAGCAGGGAGGGGGGGTCCAAAAACATTCAGTACTTC	TRBJ2-4	TRBV27	once	-
CASSSPGGGSGNTIYF	TGTGCCAGCAGCTCACCTGGGGGAGGCTCTGGAAACACCATATATTTT	TRBJ1-3	TRBV7-9	-	-
CASSLGTYNEQFF	TGTGCCAGCAGCCTTGGGACATACAATGAGCAGTTCTTC	TRBJ2-1	TRBV11-2	-	-
CASSVDGGDEKLFF	TGTGCCAGCAGTGTGGACGGTGGTGATGAAAAACTGTTTTTT	TRBJ1-4	TRBV2	-	-
CASTGTSGHNEQFF	TGTGCCAGCACTGGGACTAGCGGACACAATGAGCAGTTCTTC	TRBJ2-1	TRBV6-1	-	TRBD2
CASSIDHLPSGYNEQFF	TGTGCCAGTAGTATAGACCACCTCCCCAGCGGTTACAATGAGCAGTTCTTC	TRBJ2-1	TRBV19	-	-
CASASDRGNTEAFF	TGTGCCAGCGCTTCTGACAGGGGAAACACTGAAGCTTTCTTT	TRBJ1-1	TRBV2	-	TRBD1
CSADRVPEQYF	TGCAGTGCGGACAGGGTCCCCGAGCAGTACTTC	TRBJ2-7	TRBV20-1	-	TRBD1
CTSSPWGTGATYEQYF	TGTACCAGCAGCCCGTGGGGGACAGGGGCTACCTACGAGCAGTACTTC	TRBJ2-7	TRBV11-2	-	TRBD1
CASSGTGWADTQYF	TGTGCCAGCAGTGGGACAGGTTGGGCAGATACGCAGTATTTT	TRBJ2-3	TRBV27	-	TRBD1
CASSIGQGAHEQYF	TGTGCCAGTAGTATCGGACAGGGGGCCCACGAGCAGTACTTC	TRBJ2-7	TRBV19	-	TRBD1
CASSLVQLFSGANVLTF	TGTGCCAGCAGCTTGGTACAACTTTTCTCTGGGGCCAACGTCCTGACTTTC	TRBJ2-6	TRBV5-4	-	-
CASSIQVVSEKLFF	TGTGCCAGTAGTATCCAGGTTGTTTCCGAAAAACTGTTTTTT	TRBJ1-4	TRBV19	-	-
CASSLAAGWTEAFF	TGTGCCAGCAGCTTAGCGGCGGGCTGGACTGAAGCTTTCTTT	TRBJ1-1	TRBV11-2	-	-
CASRAASETQYF	TGCGCCAGCAGGGCCGCATCGGAGACCCAGTACTTC	TRBJ2-5	TRBV10-2	-	-
CASRGELGELFF	TGTGCCAGCAGAGGAGAACTCGGGGAGCTGTTTTTT	TRBJ2-2	TRBV28	-	-
CASSVHQENYGYTF	TGTGCCAGCAGCGTACATCAGGAGAACTATGGCTACACCTTC	TRBJ1-2	TRBV9	-	-
CASSTTGALNNQPQHF	TGTGCCAGCAGCACCACAGGGGCCCTAAACAATCAGCCCCAGCATTTT	TRBJ1-5	TRBV6-6	once	TRBD1
CATSRPGQGAVQYF	TGTGCCACCAGCAGGCCGGGACAGGGTGCTGTGCAGTACTTC	TRBJ2-7	TRBV15	-	TRBD1